This TCR beta chain was documented in a study of cytomegalovirus exposure and HLA in healthy donors. Study-level findings and limits: As immune exposure information, only CMV serostatus was available. Highly shared variants forming one cluster were likely a sequencing artifact.

This CDR3 has 14 amino acids. From germline, CDR1 is MDHEN and CDR2 SYDVKM. Losses at the gene ends were 8 bases for V and 2 bases for J; bases not matched to a gene: 6. Concerning this clone: Its cognate antigen is unknown.

Primers included in the PCR were 60 Vbeta and 13 Jbeta primers. In the authors' workflow: Roughly 12 million of tens of millions of unique TCR beta chains were shared, per a later count. This table comes from immunoSEQ multiplex PCR, and its TCRdb copy is limited to in-frame clones, with some not included. V, J and clone size reflect that table, while D and trimming were determined from the DNA. The repertoire includes about 160,000 clones, roughly 80% of them detected once, and roughly 1.3% sits in the top ten. The genes are TRBV28 and TRBJ2-3, with 8 bases that match TRBD1. The sequence was obtained from a man between 25 and 39 years old in good health and CMV-seronegative. The specimen sequenced was PBMCs. As DNA, the CDR3 is TGTGCCAGCGGGGGACAGGAGTACACAGATACGCAGTATTTT. This gives the protein CASGGQEYTDTQYF.